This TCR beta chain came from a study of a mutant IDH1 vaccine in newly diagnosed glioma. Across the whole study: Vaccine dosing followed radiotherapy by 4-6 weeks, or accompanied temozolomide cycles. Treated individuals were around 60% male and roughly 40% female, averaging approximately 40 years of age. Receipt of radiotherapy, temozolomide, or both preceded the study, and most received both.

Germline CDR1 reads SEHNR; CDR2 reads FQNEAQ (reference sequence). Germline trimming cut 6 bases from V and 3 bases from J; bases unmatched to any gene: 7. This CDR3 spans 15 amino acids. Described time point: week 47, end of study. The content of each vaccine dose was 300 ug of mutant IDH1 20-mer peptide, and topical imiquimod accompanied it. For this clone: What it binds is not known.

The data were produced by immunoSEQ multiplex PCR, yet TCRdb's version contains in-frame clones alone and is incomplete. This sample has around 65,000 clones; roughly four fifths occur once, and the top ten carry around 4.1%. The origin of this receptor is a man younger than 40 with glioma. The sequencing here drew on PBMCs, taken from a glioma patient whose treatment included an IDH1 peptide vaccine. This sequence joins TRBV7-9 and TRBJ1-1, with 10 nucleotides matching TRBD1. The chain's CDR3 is CASRPDRGRDTEAFF. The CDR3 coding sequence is TGTGCCAGCAGGCCCGACAGGGGGCGAGACACTGAAGCTTTCTTT.